This T cell receptor beta chain is from a study of early T cells in non-severe SARS-CoV-2 infection. Across the study: Bulk RNA taken from unsorted whole blood was sequenced, leaving chains unpaired. Study results and limitations: Using VDJdb, the matching emphasized anti-spike CD8 responses while missing private and CD4 specificities.

Researchers tagged individual cDNA molecules with unique molecular identifiers. TCRdb used MiXCR to reprocess the 5' RACE reads, holding one entry per CDR3 protein. Among 100,000 to 150,000 distinct CDR3 sequences listed, 15% were seen once. Germline trimming cut 7 bases from V and 5 bases from J; bases unmatched to any gene: 9. Germline lookup yields CDR1 SQVTM and CDR2 ANQGSEA. The length of the CDR3 is 13 residues. Turning to this clonotype: Its antigen is still unknown.

This clonotype was obtained from an adult who was a healthcare worker with PCR-confirmed SARS-CoV-2 infection or an uninfected control (not recorded which). The J gene is TRBJ1-1, the V gene TRBV29-1, with 8 bases fitting TRBD1. Sequencing used whole blood. In nucleotides, the CDR3 is TGCAGCGCCTATTACAGGGACAGGACTGAAGCTTTCTTT. Protein product: CSAYYRDRTEAFF.